This is a list of T cell receptor beta chains from one sample in a study of STAT5B mutations in CD4+ large granular lymphocyte leukemia. TCRdb's table, derived via immunoSEQ multiplex PCR, lists solely in-frame clones and lacks some. The sample lists about 34,000 clones; 76% were seen once. The sequenced sample consisted of CD4+ T cells from blood buffy coats. Receptors were obtained from a human donor in good health. The CDR3 runs from the conserved cysteine through the conserved F or W. The listing skips clone size in some rows; elsewhere it reads once, few, many or a size class.

abundance: .; j_gene: TRBJ1-3; v_gene: TRBV7-9; CDR3aa: CASRAGASGNTIYF
abundance: .; j_gene: TRBJ2-1; v_gene: TRBV27; CDR3aa: CASSLSPQGAYNEQFF
abundance: .; j_gene: TRBJ1-4; v_gene: TRBV27; CDR3aa: CASRGLDRGSSEKLFF
abundance: .; j_gene: TRBJ2-4; v_gene: TRBV7-3; CDR3aa: CASSLDGDGNIQYF
abundance: .; j_gene: TRBJ2-7; v_gene: TRBV10-1; CDR3aa: CASSDGTGGPYEQYF
abundance: .; j_gene: TRBJ1-2; v_gene: TRBV7-2; CDR3aa: CASSLGQGPNYGYTF
abundance: .; j_gene: TRBJ2-3; v_gene: TRBV5-1; CDR3aa: CASSPTGEGTDTQYF
abundance: once; j_gene: TRBJ2-3; v_gene: TRBV15; CDR3aa: CATSSAWTSGVTDTQYF
abundance: few; j_gene: TRBJ1-1; v_gene: TRBV19; CDR3aa: CASTRRPMNTEAFF
abundance: .; j_gene: TRBJ2-7; v_gene: TRBV27; CDR3aa: CASSLAMTYEQYF
abundance: .; j_gene: TRBJ1-4; v_gene: TRBV9; CDR3aa: CASSVDSFPNEKLFF
abundance: .; j_gene: TRBJ2-7; v_gene: TRBV10-2; CDR3aa: CASSEITESYEQYF
abundance: few; j_gene: TRBJ1-6; v_gene: TRBV25-1; CDR3aa: CASSEGAALHF
abundance: .; j_gene: TRBJ1-2; v_gene: TRBV30; CDR3aa: CAWSVDVRGLGLGGYTF
abundance: .; j_gene: TRBJ1-4; v_gene: TRBV7-8; CDR3aa: CASSRTEMEKLFF
abundance: .; j_gene: TRBJ1-3; v_gene: TRBV4-1; CDR3aa: CASSLRQGSGNTIYF
abundance: .; j_gene: TRBJ1-2; v_gene: TRBV19; CDR3aa: CASSIGFGDYGYTF
abundance: .; j_gene: TRBJ2-5; v_gene: TRBV5-5; CDR3aa: CASSLTTPGGRETQYF
abundance: few; j_gene: TRBJ2-2; v_gene: TRBV5-4; CDR3aa: CASSLWGGNTGELFF
abundance: .; j_gene: TRBJ2-2; v_gene: TRBV18; CDR3aa: CASSPERTGELFF
abundance: .; j_gene: TRBJ2-3; v_gene: TRBV7-2; CDR3aa: CASSLDLVAGALDTQYF
abundance: .; j_gene: TRBJ2-2; v_gene: TRBV7-6; CDR3aa: CASSLGFRGGYNTGELFF
abundance: once; j_gene: TRBJ2-6; v_gene: TRBV6-6; CDR3aa: CASSPSLGGRANVLTF
abundance: few; j_gene: TRBJ2-7; v_gene: TRBV19; CDR3aa: CASSTLRGTEQYF
abundance: .; j_gene: TRBJ1-1; v_gene: TRBV7-2; CDR3aa: CASSLVRGAEAFF
abundance: .; j_gene: TRBJ2-1; v_gene: TRBV21-1; CDR3aa: CASSEGVAGAYNEQFF